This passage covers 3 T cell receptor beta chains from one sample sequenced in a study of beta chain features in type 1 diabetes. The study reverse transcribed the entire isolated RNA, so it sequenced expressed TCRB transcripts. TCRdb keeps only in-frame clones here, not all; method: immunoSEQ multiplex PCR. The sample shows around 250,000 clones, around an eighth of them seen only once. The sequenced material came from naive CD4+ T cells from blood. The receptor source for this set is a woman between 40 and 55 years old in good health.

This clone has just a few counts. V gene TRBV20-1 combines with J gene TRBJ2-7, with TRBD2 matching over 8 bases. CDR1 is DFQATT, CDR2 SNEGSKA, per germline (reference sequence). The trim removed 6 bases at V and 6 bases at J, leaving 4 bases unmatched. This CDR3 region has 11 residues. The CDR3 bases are TGCAGTGCAGCGGGGGTAGGCGAGCAGTACTTC. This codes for CSAAGVGEQYF.

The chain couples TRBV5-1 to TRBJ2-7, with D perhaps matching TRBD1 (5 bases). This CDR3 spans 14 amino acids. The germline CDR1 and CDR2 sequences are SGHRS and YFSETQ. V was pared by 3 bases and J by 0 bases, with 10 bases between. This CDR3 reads CASSSQASSYEQYF. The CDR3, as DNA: TGCGCCAGCAGCTCACAGGCGAGCTCCTACGAGCAGTACTTC.

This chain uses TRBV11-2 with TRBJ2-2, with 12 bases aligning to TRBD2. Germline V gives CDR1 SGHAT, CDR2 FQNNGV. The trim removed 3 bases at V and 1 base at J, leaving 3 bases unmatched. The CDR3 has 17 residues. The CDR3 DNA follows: TGTGCCAGCAGCTTCCCGACTAGCGGGGGGAACACCGGGGAGCTGTTTTTT. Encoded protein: CASSFPTSGGNTGELFF.